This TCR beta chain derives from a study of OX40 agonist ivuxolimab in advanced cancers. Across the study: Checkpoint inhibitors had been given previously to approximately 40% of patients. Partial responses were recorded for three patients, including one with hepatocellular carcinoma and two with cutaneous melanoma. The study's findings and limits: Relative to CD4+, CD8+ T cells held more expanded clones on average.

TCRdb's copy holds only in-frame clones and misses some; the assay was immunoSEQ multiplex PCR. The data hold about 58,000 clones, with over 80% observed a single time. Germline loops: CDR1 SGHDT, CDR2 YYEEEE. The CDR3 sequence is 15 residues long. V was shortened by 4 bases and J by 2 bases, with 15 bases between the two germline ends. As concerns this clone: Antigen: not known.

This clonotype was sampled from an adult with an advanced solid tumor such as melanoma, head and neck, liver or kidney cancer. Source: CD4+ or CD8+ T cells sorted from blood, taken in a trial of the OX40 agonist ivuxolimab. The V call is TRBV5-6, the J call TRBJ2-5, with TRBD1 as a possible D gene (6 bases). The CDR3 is CASSLDSSQQETQYF. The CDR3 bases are TGTGCCAGCAGCCTGGACAGTTCACAACAAGAGACCCAGTACTTC.